This T cell receptor (beta chain) was documented in a study of shared clonotypes between healthy human individuals. Naive CD8 cells lacked CD45RO and underwent positive selection for CCR7, leaving out terminally differentiated effector memory CD45RA+ cells. Study outcomes and limitations: Naive CD4 clonotypes overlapped across several donors at roughly 5%. The generation probabilities recorded for non-shared clonotypes fell below those of clonotypes shared by all four donors.

Profiling relied on immunoSEQ multiplex PCR, and the TCRdb table lists in-frame clones only, not all of them. The table lists approximately 740,000 clones, 80% to 95% of them singletons. The CDR3 contains 16 residues. CDR1 and CDR2 (germline): MNHEY, SMNVEV (reference sequence). V was cut by 7 bases and J by 0 bases, with 16 bases left in between. As concerns this clone: Its antigen is not known.

Sequencing was performed on naive CD8+ T cells sorted from blood. This chain uses TRBV27 with TRBJ2-1; D may be TRBD1 or TRBD2 (5 bases each). The TCR was taken from a young man in good health. This chain's CDR3 is CASTTRGGRSYNEQFF. The CDR3 nucleotides read TGTGCCAGCACCACACGGGGCGGGCGCTCCTACAATGAGCAGTTCTTC.